A selection of T cell receptor beta chains follows, all from one sample in a study of T cell repertoires in aging, cancer and after chemotherapy. One entry per CDR3 protein, called by TCRdb with MiXCR from the multiplex PCR reads. This repertoire shows around 5,100 distinct CDR3 sequences, less than 30% found once; its top ten account for approximately 12%. Material for sequencing was blood. Every receptor here comes from a human donor with a solid tumor. Each CDR3 is given with its conserved first and last residue. D genes are given only for firm matches. A row's size may be missing; if present it is once, few, many or a size class.

cdr3_nt cdr3_aa j_call clone_size v_call d_call
TGTGCCAGCAGCTTAGCCCAGGGCGGCGAGCAGTACTTC CASSLAQGGEQYF TRBJ2-7 medium-sized TRBV7-2 -
TGTGCCAGCAGCTTACCGGGAGGGGAGACCCAGTACTTC CASSLPGGETQYF TRBJ2-5 - TRBV7-9 TRBD2
TGTGCCAGCAGCGGGGGCGGGGGCCTTTTAGAGCAGTACTTC CASSGGGGLLEQYF TRBJ2-7 few TRBV7-9 -
TGTGCCACCAGTGATCCGGGGGGGAGCGGAGGGACAGATACGCAGTATTTT CATSDPGGSGGTDTQYF TRBJ2-3 - TRBV24-1 TRBD2
TGTGCCAGCAGCAAAGTTTCGGGCACTGAAGCTTTCTTT CASSKVSGTEAFF TRBJ1-1 few TRBV5-5 -
TGTGCCAGTACACCGGGACGGGGGTTTGGTGAAAAACTGTTTTTT CASTPGRGFGEKLFF TRBJ1-4 few TRBV19 -
TGCGCCAGCAGTGATCGACAGGGGGAAAGCGAGCAGTACTTC CASSDRQGESEQYF TRBJ2-7 - TRBV10-2 TRBD1
TGTGCCAGCAGCTTGAGGGCGGCGCTCTCTGCCTCTGGAAACACCATATATTTT CASSLRAALSASGNTIYF TRBJ1-3 - TRBV7-2 -
TGTGCCACCAGCAGGATACGGGGTGGGGCCTACGAGCAGTACTTC CATSRIRGGAYEQYF TRBJ2-7 few TRBV15 -
TGTGCCAGCAGTGAAGAATGGGGGCGGGGGGCAGATACGCAGTATTTT CASSEEWGRGADTQYF TRBJ2-3 - TRBV6-1 TRBD2
TGTGCCAGCAGTTTGGTGGGCAGGTACAATAAGCAGTTCTTC CASSLVGRYNKQFF TRBJ2-1 - TRBV12-3/TRBV12-4 -
TGTGCCAGCAGAATACCAGGGTTTGGCTATGGCTACACCTTC CASRIPGFGYGYTF TRBJ1-2 - TRBV6-5 -
TGTGCCAGCAGTTACGGGGGGACTGAAGCTTTCTTT CASSYGGTEAFF TRBJ1-1 - TRBV6-5 -
TGTGCCAGCAGGAGGGACTTCACAGATACGCAGTATTTT CASRRDFTDTQYF TRBJ2-3 few TRBV12-3/TRBV12-4 -
TGCGCCAGCAGCTTGGCCGGCAGCTCCTACGAGCAGTACTTC CASSLAGSSYEQYF TRBJ2-7 - TRBV5-1 -
TGTGCCAGCAGCTTTTCAGGGGCTGGCTACACCTTC CASSFSGAGYTF TRBJ1-2 - TRBV11-2 -
TGTGCCAGCACCTATGGTTGGGGTGACGAGCAGTACTTC CASTYGWGDEQYF TRBJ2-7 few TRBV7-2 -
TGTGCCAGCAGCTTAGCTCAGGGGATCCCTGAAGCTTTCTTT CASSLAQGIPEAFF TRBJ1-1 - TRBV7-9 -
TGTGCCAGCAGTTTAGGCTTGTCCAGCAATCAGCCCCAGCATTTT CASSLGLSSNQPQHF TRBJ1-5 - TRBV12-3/TRBV12-4 -
TGTGCCAGCAGCTTTTCAGGGGCTGGAAACGCCATATATTTT CASSFSGAGNAIYF TRBJ1-3 once TRBV11-2 -
TGTGCCAGCAGTGAAGGTGAAGGGTTCACTGAAGCTTTCTTT CASSEGEGFTEAFF TRBJ1-1 - TRBV6-1 -
TGTGCCAGCAGTTTCTCGGATAGGTACACTGAAGCTTTCTTT CASSFSDRYTEAFF TRBJ1-1 - TRBV6-1 -
TGTGCCAGTAGTATAGGCCAGGACTGGACAGCATACAATGAGCAGTTCTTC CASSIGQDWTAYNEQFF TRBJ2-1 few TRBV19 -
TGTGCCACCACGAAGAGTGAGGGCACTAACTATGGCTACACCTTC CATTKSEGTNYGYTF TRBJ1-2 few TRBV10-3 -
TGTGCCAGCAGCCTAACACCGGGAGAATACTCACCCCTCCACTTT CASSLTPGEYSPLHF TRBJ1-6 few TRBV27 -
TGTGCCAGCAGTTTGGTGGACTTGAACACTGAAGCTTTCTTT CASSLVDLNTEAFF TRBJ1-1 few TRBV28 -
TGTGCCTGGGCCCTATGGAGGGGCACCATATATTTT CAWALWRGTIYF TRBJ1-3 - TRBV30 -
TGCAGCGTTAACATTGGATCAGTAGATCAGCCCCAGCATTTT CSVNIGSVDQPQHF TRBJ1-5 - TRBV29-1 -
TGTGCCAGCATCCGCGGGACAGCTGCTTTGGTCACTGAAGCTTTCTTT CASIRGTAALVTEAFF TRBJ1-1 - TRBV6-5 TRBD1
TGTGCCAGCAGCTTAGTAGATACGCAGTATTTT CASSLVDTQYF TRBJ2-3 few TRBV7-8 -
TGTGCCAGCCGACAGGGGACCTATAGCAATCAGCCCCAGCATTTT CASRQGTYSNQPQHF TRBJ1-5 - TRBV12-3/TRBV12-4 TRBD1
TGTGCCTGGAGTGTATCAGGGGGGCGGGGTGAAAAACTGTTTTTT CAWSVSGGRGEKLFF TRBJ1-4 - TRBV30 TRBD1
TGTGCCAGCACCGGGAGGCCGTCTCAGGGCGGACAGCCCCAGCATTTT CASTGRPSQGGQPQHF TRBJ1-5 - TRBV28 -
TGTGCCAGCAAGATGACGGTTTCACCCCTCCACTTT CASKMTVSPLHF TRBJ1-6 - TRBV6-1 -
TGTGCCAGCAGTCGAGACACGACTAGGCCCGGGGAGCTGTTTTTT CASSRDTTRPGELFF TRBJ2-2 - TRBV6-5 -
TGCGCCAGACGACCACGCGACCCCTACGAGCAGTACTTC CARRPRDPYEQYF TRBJ2-7 few TRBV10-1 -
TGTGCCAGCTCACCAAGCCGGGACAGGGGTCACGAGCAGTACTTC CASSPSRDRGHEQYF TRBJ2-7 few TRBV18 TRBD1
TGTGCCAGCAGTGCCGACAGGATGAGTGAAAAACTGTTTTTT CASSADRMSEKLFF TRBJ1-4 medium-sized TRBV27 -
TGTGCCAGTAGTATCGGGACAGCTGAAGCTTTCTTT CASSIGTAEAFF TRBJ1-1 - TRBV19 TRBD1
TGTGCCAGCAGTGTCTCAGGTGTCTACGAGCAGTACTTC CASSVSGVYEQYF TRBJ2-7 - TRBV27 -
TGTGCCAGCAGTTACGCCGTGGGAGATACGCAGTATTTT CASSYAVGDTQYF TRBJ2-3 - TRBV6-1 -
TGTGCCAGCAGTTTGACGGACAGACATTTGAACACTGAAGCTTTCTTT CASSLTDRHLNTEAFF TRBJ1-1 few TRBV12-3/TRBV12-4 -
TGCAGTGCTAGACGTAGCGGGAGAGACTCAGATACGCAGTATTTT CSARRSGRDSDTQYF TRBJ2-3 - TRBV20-1 TRBD2
TGTGCCAGCATTGGGCCGCAAGGGCTTGGATATGGCTACACCTTC CASIGPQGLGYGYTF TRBJ1-2 few TRBV28 -
TGCAGCGTCGGGACTGATATTGAGTACGAGCAGTACTTC CSVGTDIEYEQYF TRBJ2-7 medium-sized TRBV29-1 -